The rows below give T cell receptor beta chains drawn from one sample of a study of PD-L1 blockade in urothelial cancer. Repertoires were generated with immunoSEQ multiplex PCR, while TCRdb's copy carries only in-frame clones and drops some. The profile shows under 95,000 clones, about four fifths of them singletons. The sequences come from PBMCs, collected around atezolizumab (anti-PD-L1) treatment. The receptor source for this set is an older woman with urothelial cancer. The CDR3 runs from the conserved cysteine through the conserved F or W. The D gene is left open where the match is weak. Clone size is shown for a subset of rows, as once, few, many or a class of expanded clone.

DNA | CDR3 | size | V | D | J
TGTGCCAGCAGCTTAGAGTCCGGGTATGGCTACACCTTC | CASSLESGYGYTF | - | TRBV7-2 | - | TRBJ1-2
TGTGCCTGGAGTGTACTATCAGGAGCGGCTAATTCACCCCTCCACTTT | CAWSVLSGAANSPLHF | - | TRBV30 | - | TRBJ1-6
TGTGCCAGCTCACCACGGAGGGGCGAGACCGGGGAGCTGTTTTTT | CASSPRRGETGELFF | - | TRBV18 | - | TRBJ2-2
TGTGCCAGCAGTTACCCCGACAGGGGCCCTGAAGCTTTCTTT | CASSYPDRGPEAFF | - | TRBV6-6 | TRBD1 | TRBJ1-1
TGTGCCAGCAGCTACCCGACAGGCACAGATACGCAGTATTTT | CASSYPTGTDTQYF | - | TRBV13 | - | TRBJ2-3
TGCGCCAGCAGCAAAGTCTGGGACAGGGGACAGGAGCAGTTCTTC | CASSKVWDRGQEQFF | - | TRBV4-3 | TRBD1 | TRBJ2-1
TGTGCCAGCAGTTTCCGTGCGGGAGGTACGAGCTCCTACAATGAGCAGTTCTTC | CASSFRAGGTSSYNEQFF | once | TRBV27 | TRBD2 | TRBJ2-1
TGCGCCAGCAGCCTGAGATCCGGACAGGGTGCAACTAATGAAAAACTGTTTTTT | CASSLRSGQGATNEKLFF | - | TRBV5-1 | TRBD1 | TRBJ1-4
TGTGCCTGGAGCCAGGGAGGGGAGACCCAGTACTTC | CAWSQGGETQYF | - | TRBV30 | TRBD2 | TRBJ2-5
TGTGCCATCGGGGGGGGGACCGGGGCCAACGTCCTGACTTTC | CAIGGGTGANVLTF | - | TRBV10-3 | TRBD2 | TRBJ2-6
TGTGCCAGCTCACCAGACAGGGAGGCCTACTATGGCTACACCTTC | CASSPDREAYYGYTF | few | TRBV18 | TRBD1 | TRBJ1-2
TGTGCCAGCAGCTGGGGGCCGGGTAACACTGAAGCTTTCTTT | CASSWGPGNTEAFF | - | TRBV11-2 | - | TRBJ1-1
TGCGCCAGCAGCCAAGGCGGGGGCTACGAGCAGTACTTC | CASSQGGGYEQYF | - | TRBV4-1 | TRBD2 | TRBJ2-7
TGTGCCAGCAGTATAGGACTAGCGGACTCCTACGAGCAGTACTTC | CASSIGLADSYEQYF | - | TRBV6-1 | TRBD2 | TRBJ2-7
TGTGCCAGCGCCCCAGGGAGCGGGGGACTCTACGAGCAGTACTTC | CASAPGSGGLYEQYF | - | TRBV11-2 | TRBD2 | TRBJ2-7
TGTGCCATCAGCGCACAGGATTTCGGCCGATTGCCCAGCTCCTACGAGCAGTACTTC | CAISAQDFGRLPSSYEQYF | - | TRBV10-3 | - | TRBJ2-7
TGTGCCAGCAGTTTGGTGCAGGGTCGCATTCAGTACTTC | CASSLVQGRIQYF | - | TRBV28 | - | TRBJ2-4
TGCGCCAGCAGCGCGGAAGCAGGGTTAGGCGAGCAGTACTTC | CASSAEAGLGEQYF | - | TRBV4-3 | - | TRBJ2-7
TGCGCCAGCAGTACGGGACAGACCCAGCCCCAGCATTTT | CASSTGQTQPQHF | once | TRBV10-2 | TRBD1 | TRBJ1-5
TGTGCCAGCAGCGTAGGGACAGGTTGGGAGACCCAGTACTTC | CASSVGTGWETQYF | - | TRBV9 | TRBD1 | TRBJ2-5
TGTGCCAGCAGCTTGGCCGGGGGGGCTGGTACTGAAGCTTTCTTT | CASSLAGGAGTEAFF | - | TRBV5-6 | - | TRBJ1-1
TGTGCCAGCAGTTTATCGATGCAGTACACTGAAGCTTTCTTT | CASSLSMQYTEAFF | - | TRBV27 | - | TRBJ1-1